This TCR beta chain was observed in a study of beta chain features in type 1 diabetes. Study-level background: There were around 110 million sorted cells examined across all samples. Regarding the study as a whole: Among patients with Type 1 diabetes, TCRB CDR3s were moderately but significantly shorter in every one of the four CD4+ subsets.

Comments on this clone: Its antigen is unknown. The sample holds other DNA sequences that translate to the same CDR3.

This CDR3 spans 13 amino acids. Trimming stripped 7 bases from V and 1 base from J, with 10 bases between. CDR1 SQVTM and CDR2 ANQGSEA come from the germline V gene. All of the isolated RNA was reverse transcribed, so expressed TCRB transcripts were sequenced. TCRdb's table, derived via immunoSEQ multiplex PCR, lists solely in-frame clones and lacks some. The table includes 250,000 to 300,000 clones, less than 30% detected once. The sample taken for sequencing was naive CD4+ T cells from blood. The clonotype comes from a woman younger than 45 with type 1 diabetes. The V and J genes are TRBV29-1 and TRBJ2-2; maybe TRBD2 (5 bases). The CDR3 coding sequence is TGCAGCGCTGACCGGGGGAACACCGGGGAGCTGTTTTTT. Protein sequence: CSADRGNTGELFF.